The TCR beta chain under discussion was sequenced for a study of regulatory T cells in long-lasting Graves disease. Noted time point: persistent/refractory GD, antithyroid drugs over 5 years with positive TRAb. TCR sequences were obtained from RNA taken from PBMCs. Arm-PCR of CDR3 regions and iRepertoire HTBI primers were the basis on which TCR beta libraries were built. TCRdb redid the calling of the multiplex PCR reads with MiXCR, one entry per CDR3 protein. The sample yields 500,000 to 700,000 distinct CDR3 sequences, around 30% seen once. Regarding this clonotype: Its target is not known.

V was pared by 2 bases and J by 2 bases, with 9 bases of the junction left unmatched. The germline V gene has CDR1 SGHVS and CDR2 FNYEAQ. The CDR3 runs to 16 residues. Study observations and caveats: Persistent patients had a count of shared public clonotypes (roughly 2,500) that exceeded that of new patients (approximately 1,000).

The sample consisted of peripheral blood mononuclear cells (PBMCs), taken when the disease was refractory, from a patient treated with antithyroid drugs. The receptor comes from a female donor with Graves disease. The chain has TRBV7-6 and TRBJ2-7, with 7 bases that match TRBD2. CDR3 amino acids: CASSLYPSGGTYEQYF. The DNA for the CDR3 is TGTGCCAGCAGCTTATACCCTAGCGGAGGTACCTACGAGCAGTACTTC.